The rows below give T cell receptor beta chains drawn from one sample of a study of shared clonotypes between healthy human individuals. Method: immunoSEQ multiplex PCR; TCRdb's copy keeps in-frame clones and lacks some. Of roughly 2 million clones listed, around 95% were seen once; the top ten hold about 0.13%. The sequenced sample was naive CD4+ T cells sorted from blood. The receptors come from a man younger than 35 in good health. The CDR3 runs from the conserved cysteine through the conserved F or W. The D gene is left open where the match is weak. Only part of the rows carry a size: once, few, many, or a class if the clone is expanded.

abundance	d_gene	v_gene	j_gene	CDR3nt	CDR3aa
once	.	TRBV29-1	TRBJ1-1	TGCAGCGCCGAAGGGGAGAACACTGAAGCTTTCTTT	CSAEGENTEAFF
.	.	TRBV21-1	TRBJ1-2	TGTGCCAGCTTTAGGGCGCACTATGGCTACACCTTC	CASFRAHYGYTF
.	.	TRBV27	TRBJ1-6	TGTGCCAGCAGGCCACCCGGGACACCTAATTCACCCCTCCACTTT	CASRPPGTPNSPLHF
.	.	TRBV18	TRBJ1-4	TGTGCCAGCACGGTCGGGGCAACTAATGAAAAACTGTTTTTT	CASTVGATNEKLFF
.	.	TRBV19	TRBJ2-1	TGTGCCAGTAGTATGTCGTGGGGGAGCTCCTACAATGAGCAGTTCTTC	CASSMSWGSSYNEQFF
.	.	TRBV18	TRBJ2-7	TGTGCCAGCTCGCCAGACAGCTCCTACGAGCAGTACTTC	CASSPDSSYEQYF
.	.	TRBV28	TRBJ1-2	TGTGCCAGTAGCAGTGGCCCTAGTGGCTACACCTTC	CASSSGPSGYTF
.	.	TRBV29-1	TRBJ2-2	TGCAGCGCTCAGGGCAACACCGGGGAGCTGTTTTTT	CSAQGNTGELFF
.	TRBD2	TRBV9	TRBJ2-5	TGTGCCAGCAGCCCCACAGCGGGAAAAGAGACCCAGTACTTC	CASSPTAGKETQYF
.	.	TRBV5-1	TRBJ1-4	TGCGCCAGCAGTGTCGACGGCATCTCTAATGAAAAACTGTTTTTT	CASSVDGISNEKLFF
.	TRBD1	TRBV5-1	TRBJ2-7	TGCGCCAGCAGCTTGTCCGGGACAGGGACCTACGAGCAGTACTTC	CASSLSGTGTYEQYF
.	.	TRBV9	TRBJ1-1	TGTGCCAGCAGCGTAGACGGGGCCGCTGAAGCTTTCTTT	CASSVDGAAEAFF
.	.	TRBV30	TRBJ1-2	TGTGCCTGGAGAAGCCTGGGAGATGGCTACACCTTC	CAWRSLGDGYTF
.	TRBD1	TRBV6-4	TRBJ2-1	TGTGCCAGCAGCACCGGGACAGGTTATGGCAATGAGCAGTTCTTC	CASSTGTGYGNEQFF
.	.	TRBV15	TRBJ2-2	TGTGCCACCAGCAGAGACAACTCAAACACCGGGGAGCTGTTTTTT	CATSRDNSNTGELFF
once	TRBD1	TRBV9	TRBJ2-6	TGTGCCAGCAGCCAGGAAGGGACAGGGGTTTCTGGGGCCAACGTCCTGACTTTC	CASSQEGTGVSGANVLTF
.	.	TRBV13	TRBJ1-2	TGTGCCAGCAGCTTAGTGGGTTTGAACTATGGCTACACCTTC	CASSLVGLNYGYTF
.	.	TRBV7-2	TRBJ1-4	TGTGCCAGCAGCTTAGCAGGCACTAATGAAAAACTGTTTTTT	CASSLAGTNEKLFF
.	.	TRBV7-8	TRBJ1-3	TGTGCCAGCAGCTTGGCTAACTCGGGAAACACCATATATTTT	CASSLANSGNTIYF
.	.	TRBV15	TRBJ2-7	TGTGCCACCAGCAGAGTAACCCTGGGCATAGACGAGCAGTACTTC	CATSRVTLGIDEQYF
.	.	TRBV6-5	TRBJ2-7	TGTGCCAGCAGTTACTCGATTTTCACGCCCTACGAGCAGTACTTC	CASSYSIFTPYEQYF
.	TRBD1	TRBV28	TRBJ2-7	TGTGCCAGCAGTACCCCTGGACAGGCCACCTTGGACTTC	CASSTPGQATLDF
.	TRBD1	TRBV11-2	TRBJ2-4	TGTGCCAGCAGCTTAGCAACAGGGGGTGCAAACATTCAGTACTTC	CASSLATGGANIQYF
.	TRBD2	TRBV18	TRBJ2-3	TGTGCCAGCTCACCACCGACTAGCGGTGCGGATACGCAGTATTTT	CASSPPTSGADTQYF
.	.	TRBV5-1	TRBJ2-7	TGCGCCAGCAGCTGGAGTCAGGGTGGCGAGCAGTACTTC	CASSWSQGGEQYF
.	.	TRBV4-1	TRBJ1-1	TGCGCCAGCAGCCAGGGGTGGGCCGTGAACACTGAAGCTTTCTTT	CASSQGWAVNTEAFF
.	.	TRBV28	TRBJ1-6	TGTGCCAGCAGTTTAGGGACTAATAATTCACCCCTCCACTTT	CASSLGTNNSPLHF
.	.	TRBV4-1	TRBJ1-5	TGCGCCAGCAGCCAAGACTTCCTCGCGTATAGCAATCAGCCCCAGCATTTT	CASSQDFLAYSNQPQHF
.	.	TRBV20-1	TRBJ1-2	TGCAGTGCTAGCGGGGTTGGCTACACCTTC	CSASGVGYTF
.	TRBD2	TRBV5-1	TRBJ2-1	TGCGCCAGCATCCCGGCTAGCGGGAGCTGGAATGAGCAGTTCTTC	CASIPASGSWNEQFF
.	TRBD1	TRBV4-1	TRBJ2-5	TGCGCCAGCAGCCAAGCCGGACAGGGAAAAGAGACCCAGTACTTC	CASSQAGQGKETQYF
.	TRBD1	TRBV2	TRBJ2-7	TGTGCCAGCAGTCTTCAACAGGGGTCCTACGAGCAGTACTTC	CASSLQQGSYEQYF
.	.	TRBV5-4	TRBJ2-5	TGTGCCAGCAGCTTGAAACAGGGGGGGAGTAGACAAGAGACCCAGTACTTC	CASSLKQGGSRQETQYF
.	.	TRBV5-1	TRBJ1-1	TGCGCCAGCAGCATGGACCCTACCTCTAGAAACACTGAAGCTTTCTTT	CASSMDPTSRNTEAFF
.	TRBD1	TRBV7-2	TRBJ2-7	TGTGCCAGCAGCCAACAGACAGGGGGGTACGAGCAGTACTTC	CASSQQTGGYEQYF
.	TRBD1	TRBV30	TRBJ1-5	TGTGCCTGGAGGCATCAAGGACAGGGGAACCAGCCCCAGCATTTT	CAWRHQGQGNQPQHF
.	TRBD1	TRBV18	TRBJ2-7	TGTGCCAGCTCGTCCGGGACAGGGGGCAGCTACGAGCAGTACTTC	CASSSGTGGSYEQYF
few	.	TRBV10-3	TRBJ1-1	TGTGCCATCAGTGAGGGACAGCTGAACACTGAAGCTTTCTTT	CAISEGQLNTEAFF
once	TRBD2	TRBV14	TRBJ2-7	TGTGCCAGCTTTTCTAGCGGGGCTTCTCCCAGTAGGGTCGGCGAGCAGTACTTC	CASFSSGASPSRVGEQYF
.	.	TRBV9	TRBJ2-7	TGTGCCAGCAGCCCGGGGGCCGCATACGAGCAGTACTTC	CASSPGAAYEQYF
.	.	TRBV6-5	TRBJ1-1	TGTGCCAGCGTCGCTGTTCGAGTGAACACTGAAGCTTTCTTT	CASVAVRVNTEAFF
once	.	TRBV7-2	TRBJ1-4	TGTGCCAGCAGCTTTGGTGAAAAACTGTTTTTT	CASSFGEKLFF
.	TRBD2	TRBV7-2	TRBJ2-1	TGTGCCAGCAGCTTAGTTGGTAGCGGGGGGGCAAGCTCCTACAATGAGCAGTTCTTC	CASSLVGSGGASSYNEQFF
.	TRBD2	TRBV6-5	TRBJ2-7	TGTGCCAGCAGCCGGACTAGCGGGAGCGGTTACGAGCAGTACTTC	CASSRTSGSGYEQYF
.	TRBD1	TRBV7-2	TRBJ1-1	TGTGCCAGCAGCTTTGTGACAGGGTTGCGGAGCACTGAAGCTTTCTTT	CASSFVTGLRSTEAFF
.	.	TRBV6-6	TRBJ2-5	TGTGCCAGCAGTTACTCGCTCAGCCAAGAGACCCAGTACTTC	CASSYSLSQETQYF
.	.	TRBV10-3	TRBJ1-6	TGTGCCACCTGCGGCGGGAAAAATTCACCCCTCCACTTT	CATCGGKNSPLHF
.	TRBD2	TRBV6-5	TRBJ2-1	TGTGCCAGCAGTAGGACTAGCGGGAATGAGCAGTTCTTC	CASSRTSGNEQFF